This TCR beta chain was identified during a study of cytomegalovirus exposure and HLA in healthy donors. 60 Vbeta and 13 Jbeta primers were used in PCR. Repertoires were generated with immunoSEQ multiplex PCR, while TCRdb's copy carries only in-frame clones and drops some. Among about 110,000 clones listed, around 77% were seen once. The CDR3 contains 15 residues. With V trimmed by 6 bases and J by 7 bases, 14 bases remained unmatched. Germline CDR1 reads MNHNY; CDR2 reads SVGAGI (reference sequence). Sequences were obtained from PBMCs. This sequence joins TRBV6-6 and TRBJ1-1; 7 bases fit TRBD1. The receptor's source is a male donor in good health and CMV-seronegative. The CDR3 nucleotides are TGTGCCAGCAGCCCGACACCGGGAGGGGGCCTTGAAGCTTTCTTT. It translates to CASSPTPGGGLEAFF.